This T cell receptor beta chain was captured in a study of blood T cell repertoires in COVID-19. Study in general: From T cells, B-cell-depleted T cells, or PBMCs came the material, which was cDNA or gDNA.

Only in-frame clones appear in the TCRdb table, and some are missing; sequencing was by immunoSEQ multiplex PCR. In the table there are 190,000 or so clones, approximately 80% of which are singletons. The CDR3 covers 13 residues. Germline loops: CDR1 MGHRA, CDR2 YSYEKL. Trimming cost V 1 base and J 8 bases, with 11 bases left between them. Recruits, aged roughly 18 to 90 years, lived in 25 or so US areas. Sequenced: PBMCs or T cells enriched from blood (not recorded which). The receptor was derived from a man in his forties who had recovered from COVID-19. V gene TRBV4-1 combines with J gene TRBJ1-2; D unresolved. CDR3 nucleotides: TGCGCCAGCAGCCAAGCAGATATCCTCGGCTACACCTTC. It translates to CASSQADILGYTF.